The rows below give T cell receptor beta chains drawn from one sample of a study of T cell responses to AZD1222 COVID-19 vaccine. Data came from immunoSEQ multiplex PCR; TCRdb stores just in-frame clones and leaves some out. The table lists about 150,000 clones, more than 85% of them singletons. Sequences were derived from peripheral blood, sampled on day 0 of AZD1222 vaccination. The receptors stem from an adult in good health. The CDR3 runs from the conserved cysteine through the conserved F or W. A D gene is named only where the DNA matches it firmly. Size values are once, few and many counts, or a class for expanded clones, and some rows have none.

clone_size: NA
d_call: NA
j_call: TRBJ2-7
v_call: TRBV7-2
cdr3_nt: TGTGCCAGCAGCACCTGGGACAACTCCTACGAGCAGTACTTC
cdr3_aa: CASSTWDNSYEQYF

clone_size: NA
d_call: NA
j_call: TRBJ2-1
v_call: TRBV2
cdr3_nt: TGTGCCAGCAGTCAAACAGGGAATGAGCAGTTCTTC
cdr3_aa: CASSQTGNEQFF

clone_size: NA
d_call: NA
j_call: TRBJ1-1
v_call: TRBV27
cdr3_nt: TGTGCCAGCAGTTTTCGGGAGAACACTGAAGCTTTCTTT
cdr3_aa: CASSFRENTEAFF

clone_size: NA
d_call: NA
j_call: TRBJ2-7
v_call: TRBV5-6
cdr3_nt: TGTGCCAGCAGCGCCCAGGGTAGGTTCTACGAGCAGTACTTC
cdr3_aa: CASSAQGRFYEQYF

clone_size: NA
d_call: TRBD2
j_call: TRBJ2-3
v_call: TRBV7-6
cdr3_nt: TGTGCCAGCAGCGAAAGACTAGCGGGTGGGACAGATACGCAGTATTTT
cdr3_aa: CASSERLAGGTDTQYF

clone_size: NA
d_call: NA
j_call: TRBJ2-1
v_call: TRBV6-5
cdr3_nt: TGTGCCAGCCGCGGGACTTACAATGAGCAGTTCTTC
cdr3_aa: CASRGTYNEQFF

clone_size: NA
d_call: TRBD2
j_call: TRBJ2-2
v_call: TRBV5-4
cdr3_nt: TGTGCCAGCAGGCCACCGGGGGGGAGCACCGGGGAGCTGTTTTTT
cdr3_aa: CASRPPGGSTGELFF

clone_size: NA
d_call: TRBD1
j_call: TRBJ1-1
v_call: TRBV29-1
cdr3_nt: TGCAGCGCGGGGACAGGGGCCCGGAGGTATGAAGCTTTCTTT
cdr3_aa: CSAGTGARRYEAFF

clone_size: NA
d_call: NA
j_call: TRBJ1-3
v_call: TRBV6-5
cdr3_nt: TGTGCCACAAAAGAGGGCTCTGGAAACACCATATATTTT
cdr3_aa: CATKEGSGNTIYF

clone_size: NA
d_call: NA
j_call: TRBJ1-1
v_call: TRBV12-3/TRBV12-4
cdr3_nt: TGTGCCAGCAGTAAAACAGCGAACACTGAAGCTTTCTTT
cdr3_aa: CASSKTANTEAFF

clone_size: few
d_call: TRBD2
j_call: TRBJ2-1
v_call: TRBV7-9
cdr3_nt: TGTGCCAGCAGCTTCCTCTTCTCTGGGACTAGGGTTCTCAATGAGCAGTTCTTC
cdr3_aa: CASSFLFSGTRVLNEQFF

clone_size: NA
d_call: TRBD2
j_call: TRBJ2-3
v_call: TRBV15
cdr3_nt: TGTGCCACCAGCAGAGGTACTACTAGCGGGGGAGCAGATACGCAGTATTTT
cdr3_aa: CATSRGTTSGGADTQYF

clone_size: NA
d_call: NA
j_call: TRBJ2-5
v_call: TRBV6-5
cdr3_nt: TGTGCCAGCAGTCAGCCCCTGAAGACCCAGTACTTC
cdr3_aa: CASSQPLKTQYF

clone_size: NA
d_call: NA
j_call: TRBJ1-2
v_call: TRBV30
cdr3_nt: TGTGCCTGGGGGGCCGGGTCCTACTATGGCTACACCTTC
cdr3_aa: CAWGAGSYYGYTF

clone_size: once
d_call: NA
j_call: TRBJ1-5
v_call: TRBV7-9
cdr3_nt: TGTGCCAGCAGCTTAACTGATAGCAATCAGCCCCAGCATTTT
cdr3_aa: CASSLTDSNQPQHF

clone_size: NA
d_call: NA
j_call: TRBJ1-1
v_call: TRBV7-9
cdr3_nt: TGTGCCAGCAGCCTGGGGGGGGCTGGTTTCTTT
cdr3_aa: CASSLGGAGFF

clone_size: NA
d_call: NA
j_call: TRBJ2-7
v_call: TRBV12-3/TRBV12-4
cdr3_nt: TGTGCCAGCAGTTGGCGCAGGGGAAACGAGCAGTACTTC
cdr3_aa: CASSWRRGNEQYF

clone_size: NA
d_call: NA
j_call: TRBJ1-1
v_call: TRBV19
cdr3_nt: TGTGCCAGTACCTCCCTTACTACAGGGCCGGTGGACACTGAAGCTTTCTTT
cdr3_aa: CASTSLTTGPVDTEAFF

clone_size: once
d_call: NA
j_call: TRBJ1-1
v_call: TRBV28
cdr3_nt: TGTGCCAGCAGTCTAGGGGCAGCCTCGGCTTTCTTT
cdr3_aa: CASSLGAASAFF

clone_size: NA
d_call: NA
j_call: TRBJ1-5
v_call: TRBV30
cdr3_nt: TGTGCCTGGAGTGATTGGGACAATCAGCCCCAGCATTTT
cdr3_aa: CAWSDWDNQPQHF

clone_size: NA
d_call: NA
j_call: TRBJ1-1
v_call: TRBV29-1
cdr3_nt: TGCAGCGTCCAAACCAGGGGAGAAACTGAAGCTTTCTTT
cdr3_aa: CSVQTRGETEAFF

clone_size: NA
d_call: TRBD1
j_call: TRBJ1-6
v_call: TRBV5-4
cdr3_nt: TGTGCCAGCAGCCGGTCTAGCCAGGGGGTTAATTCACCCCTCCACTTT
cdr3_aa: CASSRSSQGVNSPLHF

clone_size: NA
d_call: TRBD1
j_call: TRBJ1-1
v_call: TRBV30
cdr3_nt: TGTGCCTGGACTAATTCAGGGGGGAGCACTGAAGCTTTCTTT
cdr3_aa: CAWTNSGGSTEAFF

clone_size: NA
d_call: NA
j_call: TRBJ1-3
v_call: TRBV15
cdr3_nt: TGTGCCACCAGCAGAGTTGCCTTCTCTGGAAACACCATATATTTT
cdr3_aa: CATSRVAFSGNTIYF

clone_size: NA
d_call: NA
j_call: TRBJ1-2
v_call: TRBV7-2
cdr3_nt: TGTGCCAGCAGCTTAGATATGGGTAGCTATGGCTACACCTTC
cdr3_aa: CASSLDMGSYGYTF

clone_size: NA
d_call: TRBD2
j_call: TRBJ2-2
v_call: TRBV27
cdr3_nt: TGTGCCAGCAGTTTTGCGGGGGGGGGCACCGGGGAGCTGTTTTTT
cdr3_aa: CASSFAGGGTGELFF

clone_size: NA
d_call: TRBD1
j_call: TRBJ1-2
v_call: TRBV6-1
cdr3_nt: TGTGCCAGCAGTGAAAACAGGGGGAGAGATGGCTACACCTTC
cdr3_aa: CASSENRGRDGYTF

clone_size: few
d_call: NA
j_call: TRBJ1-5
v_call: TRBV27
cdr3_nt: TGTGCCAGCAGTGTATGGGGGCGCGGGTCTATACATCAGCCCCAGCATTTT
cdr3_aa: CASSVWGRGSIHQPQHF

clone_size: NA
d_call: NA
j_call: TRBJ1-5
v_call: TRBV2
cdr3_nt: TGTGCCAGCAGTGCTGGGTTTTCCAGCAATCAGCCCCAGCATTTT
cdr3_aa: CASSAGFSSNQPQHF

clone_size: NA
d_call: NA
j_call: TRBJ1-5
v_call: TRBV10-3
cdr3_nt: TGTGCCATCAGCCCCGAAGGAAATCAGCCCCAGCATTTT
cdr3_aa: CAISPEGNQPQHF

clone_size: NA
d_call: NA
j_call: TRBJ2-2
v_call: TRBV9
cdr3_nt: TGTGCCAGCAGCGCTACAGGGACCGGGGAGCTGTTTTTT
cdr3_aa: CASSATGTGELFF

clone_size: NA
d_call: TRBD2
j_call: TRBJ2-1
v_call: TRBV7-9
cdr3_nt: TGTGCCAGCAGCGCGGGGGGGCCCAACCATGAGCAGTTCTTC
cdr3_aa: CASSAGGPNHEQFF

clone_size: NA
d_call: NA
j_call: TRBJ1-6
v_call: TRBV2
cdr3_nt: TGTGCCAGCAGTGGGGGTGTCAATTCACCCCTCCACTTT
cdr3_aa: CASSGGVNSPLHF

clone_size: once
d_call: NA
j_call: TRBJ2-5
v_call: TRBV4-2
cdr3_nt: TGTGCCAGCAGCCAGATCCCGGGGAACCGGGAGACCCAGTACTTC
cdr3_aa: CASSQIPGNRETQYF

clone_size: NA
d_call: TRBD2
j_call: TRBJ2-3
v_call: TRBV3-1/TRBV3-2
cdr3_nt: TGTGCCAGCAGCTCGTCTAGCGGGGGGGGAGATACGCAGTATTTT
cdr3_aa: CASSSSSGGGDTQYF

clone_size: NA
d_call: NA
j_call: TRBJ1-2
v_call: TRBV18
cdr3_nt: TGTGCCAGCTCACCTCGGCAGGCTACCTATGGCTACACCTTC
cdr3_aa: CASSPRQATYGYTF